What follows are 2 T cell receptor beta chains derived from one specimen sequenced in a study of neurological immune-mediated disorders. Using its own MiXCR run on the 5' RACE reads, TCRdb lists one record per CDR3 protein. The repertoire holds 65,000 to 90,000 distinct CDR3 sequences, with approximately 5% as singletons. The specimen sequenced was PBMCs. These receptors were taken from a woman aged 25 to 39 with multiple sclerosis.

This clonotype was seen many times. This chain joins TRBV15 and TRBJ1-3; D remains ambiguous. Germline loops: CDR1 LNHNV, CDR2 YYDKDF (reference sequence). V shed 0 bases and J shed 0 bases, with 3 bases lying between them. This CDR3 contains 14 residues. DNA for the CDR3: TGTGCCACCAGCAGAGACCTCTCTGGAAACACCATATATTTT. This codes for CATSRDLSGNTIYF.

This clonotype was counted a few times. The chain couples TRBV5-1 to TRBJ1-3, with a tentative D call TRBD1 (5 bases). V was pared by 3 bases and J by 12 bases, with 22 bases between. Per the germline V gene, CDR1 is SGHRS and CDR2 is YFSETQ. The CDR3 runs 15 residues. The CDR3 loop reads CASSSAGSAGKNIYF. The DNA for the CDR3 is TGCGCCAGCAGCTCCGCAGGGTCCGCCGGAAAAAACATATATTTT.